Listed below are T cell receptor beta chains from one sample, sequenced in a study of blood T cell repertoires in COVID-19. The repertoire was sequenced with immunoSEQ multiplex PCR; TCRdb's copy has only in-frame clones and lacks some. This table holds approximately 180,000 clones, around 82% found once. The specimen sequenced was PBMCs or T cells enriched from blood (not recorded which). These receptors all come from a woman aged 60-75 years with acute COVID-19. Each CDR3 is given with its conserved first and last residue. The order of the fields is D gene, CDR3 length, clone size, J gene, V gene, CDR3 protein, CDR3 DNA. A D gene is named only where the DNA matches it firmly. Clone size appears in some rows only: once, few, many, or a class for an expanded clone.

>.|15|.|TRBJ1-6|TRBV6-5
CASSFEVGVNSPLHF
TGTGCCAGCAGCTTCGAGGTAGGGGTCAATTCACCCCTCCACTTT
>TRBD2|15|.|TRBJ2-1|TRBV27
CASSLSGGAVNEQFF
TGTGCCAGCAGTTTAAGCGGGGGGGCCGTAAATGAGCAGTTCTTC
>.|12|.|TRBJ2-5|TRBV3-1/TRBV3-2
CASSPFRETQYF
TGTGCCAGCTCGCCCTTCAGGGAAACCCAGTACTTC
>TRBD1|15|.|TRBJ2-5|TRBV5-1
CASSLYRQGVETQYF
TGCGCCAGCAGCTTGTATCGACAGGGGGTGGAGACCCAGTACTTC
>.|13|.|TRBJ2-7|TRBV3-1/TRBV3-2
CASSQVESYEQYF
TGTGCCAGCAGCCAAGTAGAGTCCTACGAGCAGTACTTC
>.|14|.|TRBJ2-1|TRBV4-2
CASSSRTSYNEQFF
TGTGCCAGCAGCTCGCGGACTTCTTACAATGAGCAGTTCTTC
>.|17|.|TRBJ2-1|TRBV5-4
CASSLGAVSSSYNEQFF
TGTGCCAGCAGCTTGGGCGCTGTATCGAGCTCCTACAATGAGCAGTTCTTC
>.|12|.|TRBJ2-7|TRBV10-3
CAIRDGTYEQYF
TGTGCCATCAGGGACGGGACTTACGAGCAGTACTTC
>TRBD1|15|.|TRBJ2-1|TRBV29-1
CSVEGRTGGYNEQFF
TGCAGCGTTGAAGGTCGGACAGGGGGCTACAATGAGCAGTTCTTC
>.|15|.|TRBJ1-3|TRBV9
CASSLRVGSGNTIYF
TGTGCCAGCAGCCTCAGGGTGGGCTCTGGAAACACCATATATTTT
>.|14|.|TRBJ1-1|TRBV7-9
CASSLNGLNTEAFF
TGTGCCAGCAGCTTAAACGGTTTGAACACTGAAGCTTTCTTT
>.|16|once|TRBJ2-2|TRBV5-1
CASITAPGQNTGELFF
TGCGCCAGCATAACCGCCCCAGGGCAGAACACCGGGGAGCTGTTTTTT
>.|13|.|TRBJ1-1|TRBV6-5
CASSPTGFTEAFF
TGTGCCAGCAGTCCTACAGGGTTCACTGAAGCTTTCTTT
>.|14|once|TRBJ1-4|TRBV30
CAWRRRSTNEKLFF
TGTGCCTGGAGACGGAGGTCAACTAATGAAAAACTGTTTTTT
>.|14|once|TRBJ2-3|TRBV7-8
CASSFSVFTDTQYF
TGTGCCAGCAGCTTTAGTGTGTTCACAGATACGCAGTATTTT
>.|16|.|TRBJ2-2|TRBV11-3
CATKPWAGSSTGELFF
TGTGCCACTAAACCTTGGGCGGGATCGAGCACCGGGGAGCTGTTTTTT
>TRBD1|14|.|TRBJ2-7|TRBV7-8
CASSRRDRGYEQYF
TGTGCCAGCAGCCGTCGGGACAGGGGCTACGAGCAGTACTTC
>TRBD1|14|once|TRBJ1-5|TRBV19
CASSIIGGHQPQHF
TGTGCCAGTAGTATTATAGGGGGCCATCAGCCCCAGCATTTT
>TRBD1|14|few|TRBJ1-2|TRBV5-4
CASRPTGGALGYTF
TGTGCCAGCAGACCGACAGGGGGCGCGTTAGGCTACACCTTC
>.|13|.|TRBJ2-1|TRBV7-9
CASNAQSADEQFF
TGTGCCAGCAACGCCCAGAGCGCCGATGAGCAGTTCTTC
>.|14|few|TRBJ1-2|TRBV3-1/TRBV3-2
CASSQDLGLYGYTF
TGTGCCAGCAGCCAAGATCTTGGACTCTATGGCTACACCTTC
>TRBD2|18|.|TRBJ2-3|TRBV7-2
CASSPEIERGRRADTQYF
TGTGCCAGCAGCCCCGAGATCGAGCGGGGGAGAAGGGCAGATACGCAGTATTTT
>.|12|.|TRBJ2-3|TRBV4-2
CASSQNSGSQYF
TGTGCCAGCAGCCAAAATAGTGGTTCGCAGTATTTT
>.|13|.|TRBJ1-2|TRBV5-1
CASSLTGSYGYTF
TGCGCCAGCAGCCTAACAGGGTCTTATGGCTACACCTTC
>.|15|.|TRBJ2-1|TRBV4-3
CASSQDRGAYNEQFF
TGCGCCAGCAGCCAAGACCGGGGGGCTTATAATGAGCAGTTCTTC
>.|11|.|TRBJ1-1|TRBV2
CASREGTEAFF
TGTGCCAGCAGGGAGGGGACTGAAGCTTTCTTT
>.|12|.|TRBJ1-1|TRBV24-1
CATSIRVTGAFF
TGTGCCACCAGTATCAGGGTGACGGGAGCTTTCTTT
>.|13|.|TRBJ2-5|TRBV2
CASSVRSEETQYF
TGTGCCAGCAGTGTGAGGTCGGAGGAGACCCAGTACTTC
>TRBD1|14|.|TRBJ1-6|TRBV5-1
CASSLGQGVMALHF
TGCGCCAGCAGCCTAGGACAGGGAGTAATGGCCCTCCACTTT
>TRBD1|16|.|TRBJ2-2|TRBV24-1
CATSDLGQGGTGELFF
TGTGCCACCAGTGACCTCGGACAGGGGGGCACCGGGGAGCTGTTTTTT
>.|13|.|TRBJ2-3|TRBV4-3
CASSQVGTDTQYF
TGCGCCAGCAGCCAAGTCGGCACAGATACGCAGTATTTT
>TRBD1|12|.|TRBJ1-2|TRBV27
CASGYRGRGYTF
TGTGCCAGCGGCTACAGGGGTCGGGGCTACACCTTC
>.|13|.|TRBJ1-3|TRBV7-9
CASSAGVGNTIYF
TGTGCCAGCAGCGCAGGGGTAGGAAACACCATATATTTT
>.|12|.|TRBJ1-5|TRBV7-2
CASSLTAQPQHF
TGTGCCAGCAGCTTGACAGCTCAGCCCCAGCATTTT
>TRBD1|14|.|TRBJ1-3|TRBV7-9
CASSSTGEDNTIYF
TGTGCCAGCAGCTCTACAGGGGAGGACAACACCATATATTTT
>.|12|medium-sized|TRBJ1-1|TRBV4-3
CASKDQGTEAFF
TGCGCCAGCAAGGATCAGGGCACTGAAGCTTTCTTT
>.|14|.|TRBJ2-7|TRBV19
CASSGLTFSYEQYF
TGTGCCAGTAGTGGACTGACCTTCTCCTACGAGCAGTACTTC
>.|13|.|TRBJ2-1|TRBV29-1
CSVGGQPRVGQFF
TGCAGCGTTGGGGGACAACCCAGGGTGGGGCAGTTCTTC
>.|14|.|TRBJ2-3|TRBV9
CASSVSASTDTQYF
TGTGCCAGCAGCGTATCAGCGAGCACAGATACGCAGTATTTT
>TRBD2|13|.|TRBJ2-1|TRBV7-2
CASSLERGGEQFF
TGTGCCAGCAGCTTAGAGCGGGGGGGTGAGCAGTTCTTC
>.|20|.|TRBJ2-1|TRBV6-2/TRBV6-3
CASSYEGSDSRWVVYNEQFF
TGTGCCAGCAGTTACGAGGGGTCGGACAGTAGGTGGGTAGTCTACAATGAGCAGTTCTTC
>TRBD1|13|few|TRBJ1-2|TRBV10-3
CAVRTGTRYGYTF
TGTGCCGTACGGACAGGGACCCGCTATGGCTACACCTTC
>.|16|.|TRBJ1-1|TRBV4-3
CASSQGPGGAYTEAFF
TGCGCCAGCAGCCAAGGCCCGGGGGGCGCCTACACTGAAGCTTTCTTT
>.|13|.|TRBJ2-3|TRBV10-1
CASSRDRADTQYF
TGCGCCAGCAGCCGGGATAGGGCAGATACGCAGTATTTT
>.|15|.|TRBJ2-5|TRBV5-5
CASSLGPGVPETQYF
TGTGCCAGCAGCTTGGGGCCGGGGGTCCCAGAGACCCAGTACTTC
>.|16|.|TRBJ1-1|TRBV18
CASSPATGRLNTEAFF
TGTGCCAGCTCACCCGCCACAGGACGGCTGAACACTGAAGCTTTCTTT
>TRBD1|13|.|TRBJ1-4|TRBV12-3/TRBV12-4
CASSDRVNEKLFF
TGTGCCAGCAGTGACAGGGTCAACGAAAAACTGTTTTTT
>.|13|.|TRBJ1-2|TRBV11-3
CASSPGGDLGYTF
TGTGCCAGCAGCCCCGGGGGGGACCTTGGCTACACCTTC
>TRBD2|13|.|TRBJ2-1|TRBV5-6
CASGLAGGNEQFF
TGTGCCTCCGGCCTAGCGGGGGGCAATGAGCAGTTCTTC
>.|13|once|TRBJ1-2|TRBV30
CAWTTEDIYGYTF
TGTGCCTGGACGACTGAAGATATCTATGGCTACACCTTC
>.|14|.|TRBJ2-7|TRBV6-5
CASSYSRGNHEQYF
TGTGCCAGCAGTTACTCGAGAGGGAACCACGAGCAGTACTTC
>.|12|.|TRBJ2-3|TRBV2
CASSENGDTQYF
TGTGCCAGCAGTGAAAATGGCGATACGCAGTATTTT
>TRBD1|14|.|TRBJ2-3|TRBV10-1
CASSVGQGTDTQYF
TGCGCCAGCAGTGTAGGACAGGGCACAGATACGCAGTATTTT
>TRBD1|13|.|TRBJ1-2|TRBV19
CASSIAGGSGYTF
TGTGCCAGTAGTATTGCAGGGGGCAGTGGCTACACCTTC